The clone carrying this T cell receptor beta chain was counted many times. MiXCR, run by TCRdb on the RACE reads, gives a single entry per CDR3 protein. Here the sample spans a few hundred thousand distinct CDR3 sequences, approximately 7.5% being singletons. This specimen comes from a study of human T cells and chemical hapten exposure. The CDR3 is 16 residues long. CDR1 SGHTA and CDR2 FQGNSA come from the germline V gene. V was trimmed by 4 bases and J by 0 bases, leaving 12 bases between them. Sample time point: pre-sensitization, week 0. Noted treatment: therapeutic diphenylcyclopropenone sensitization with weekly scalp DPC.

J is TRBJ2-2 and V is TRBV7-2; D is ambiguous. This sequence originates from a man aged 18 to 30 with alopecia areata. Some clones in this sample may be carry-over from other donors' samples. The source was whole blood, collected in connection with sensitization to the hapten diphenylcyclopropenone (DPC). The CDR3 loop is CASSSAPLANTGELFF. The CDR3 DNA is TGTGCCAGCAGCTCCGCGCCACTGGCGAACACCGGGGAGCTGTTTTTT.